The T cell receptor beta chain under discussion was sequenced for a study of identical twins. TCRdb passed the 5' RACE reads through MiXCR, listing each CDR3 protein once. The top ten clones hold approximately 1% of a sample with fewer than 500,000 distinct CDR3 sequences, roughly an eighth of them seen once. CDR1 MNHEY and CDR2 SMNVEV come from the germline V gene (reference sequence). Trimming cost V 5 bases and J 4 bases, with 15 bases left between them. CDR3 length: 15 amino acids. This same sample was also part of a study on yellow fever vaccine responses in identical twins.

The TCR sequence derives from a woman between 18 and 29 years old in good health. The sequencing input was CD4+ T cells sorted from blood. The chain uses TRBV27 and TRBJ1-5, with D uncertain. CDR3 DNA sequence: TGTGCCAGCAGTAGGCGAACGGGTGGTAATCAGCCCCAGCATTTT. This encodes CASSRRTGGNQPQHF.